Each of the 3 T cell receptor beta chains below was sequenced from the same sample in a study of blood T cells in healthy people across ages (dated by TCRdb to 2013 to 2016). Preparation of the library involved 5' RACE. Sequencing was performed on an Illumina HiSeq 2500. The second PCR ran for roughly 6 to 11 cycles and used a J-beta primer mix along with a sample-barcoded 5' primer. TCRdb's own reprocessing of the public reads used fastp at Q25 and MiXCR and kept productive beta chains. Rows are unified per CDR3 protein, each entry keeping the most common DNA and genes. In all, the sample holds about 1,400,000 distinct CDR3 sequences, and approximately 59% of those were seen once. 6.5% to 8% of the sample is held by the ten biggest clonotypes. The sequencing input was blood. These receptor sequences come from a man aged 18 to 29 in good health.

The genes are TRBV29-1 and TRBJ2-1; TRBD2 agrees at 12 bases. CDR3 length: 15 residues. Germline V gene sequence: CDR1 SQVTM, CDR2 ANQGSEA. V lost 4 bases and J lost 7; bases outside the gene matches: 8. The CDR3: CSVVPWLAGGNEQFF. As DNA, the CDR3 is TGCAGCGTTGTTCCCTGGCTAGCGGGAGGGAATGAGCAGTTCTTC.

J is TRBJ2-7 and V is TRBV6-5, with TRBD2 matching over 11 bases. In germline, CDR1 is MNHEY, CDR2 SVGAGI. The CDR3 extends over 15 amino acids. Trimming at V came to 5 bases and at J to 4 bases, leaving 7 bases not matched to a gene. The DNA of the CDR3 is TGTGCCAGCAGTGAGTCGGCTAGCGGGGGGTACGAGCAGTACTTC. It codes for CASSESASGGYEQYF.

This clonotype showed up just once. The chain carries TRBV27 and TRBJ2-1; 7 positions match TRBD2. The J call is in doubt because the DNA end fits TRBJ2-7 better. The CDR3 is 13 residues long. Per germline, CDR1 MNHEY and CDR2 SMNVEV (reference sequence). The CDR3 nucleotides are TGTGCCAGCAGTTTAGGGGCGGGGGATAAGCAGTACTTC. Translation gives CASSLGAGDKQYF.